Shown below are 4 T cell receptor beta chains from a single sample sequenced in a study of T cells in narcolepsy. Only in-frame clones appear in the TCRdb table, and some are missing; sequencing was by immunoSEQ multiplex PCR. The data hold approximately 30,000 clones, with more than 70% observed a single time. The sequenced sample consisted of memory (CD45RA-) CD4+ T cells from blood. These receptors came from a human donor in good health.

V and J are TRBV28 and TRBJ1-5, with TRBD1 matching over 7 bases. Germline V gene data show CDR1 as MDHEN and CDR2 as SYDVKM. This CDR3 spans 14 amino acids. The junction had 11 bases not matched to a gene; V was cut back by 6 bases and J by 9 bases. Written as DNA, the CDR3 is TGTGCCAGCAGGAGGGACAGAGCTAGGGTGCCCCAGCATTTT. This gives the protein CASRRDRARVPQHF.

The chain joins TRBV5-1 to TRBJ2-4; no definite D call. The CDR3 covers 15 residues. The germline V and J ends were trimmed by 0 bases and 0 bases, with 7 bases remaining between them. The germline CDR1 and CDR2 sequences are SGHRS and YFSETQ. The CDR3 sequence is CASSLGGLAKNIQYF. The CDR3 DNA reads as TGCGCCAGCAGCTTGGGCGGCTTAGCCAAAAACATTCAGTACTTC.

The genes are TRBV14 and TRBJ2-7, with 8 positions matching TRBD1. The CDR3 sequence is 20 residues long. J gave up 4 bases and V 5 bases, and 25 bases lay outside the gene matches. Germline V gives CDR1 SGHDN, CDR2 FVKESK. The CDR3 here is CASSYVSNPATGTGLYEQYF. For the CDR3, the DNA is TGTGCCAGCAGCTACGTATCAAACCCCGCCACCGGGACAGGCCTATACGAGCAGTACTTC.

The DNA of the CDR3 is TGTGCCAGCAGCCCTCAGTCCCTCCGGCGGTACACAGATACGCAGTATTTT. Translation: CASSPQSLRRYTDTQYF. The chain combines TRBV7-2 with TRBJ2-3, with unresolved D. Trimming took 5 bases from V and 2 from J, leaving 20 bases between them. CDR3 size: 17 residues. CDR1 SGHTA and CDR2 FQGNSA come from the germline V gene.